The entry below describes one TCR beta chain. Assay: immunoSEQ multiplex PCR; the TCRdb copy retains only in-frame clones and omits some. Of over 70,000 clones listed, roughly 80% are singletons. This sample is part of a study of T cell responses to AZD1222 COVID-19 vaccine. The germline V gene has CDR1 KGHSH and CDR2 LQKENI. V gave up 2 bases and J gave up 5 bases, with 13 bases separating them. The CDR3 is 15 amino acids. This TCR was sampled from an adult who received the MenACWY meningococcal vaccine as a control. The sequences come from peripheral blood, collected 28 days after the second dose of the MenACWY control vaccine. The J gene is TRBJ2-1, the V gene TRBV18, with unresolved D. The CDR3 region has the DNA TGTGCCAGCTCACCATTACAACGGCCCGACAATGAGCAGTTCTTC. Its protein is CASSPLQRPDNEQFF.